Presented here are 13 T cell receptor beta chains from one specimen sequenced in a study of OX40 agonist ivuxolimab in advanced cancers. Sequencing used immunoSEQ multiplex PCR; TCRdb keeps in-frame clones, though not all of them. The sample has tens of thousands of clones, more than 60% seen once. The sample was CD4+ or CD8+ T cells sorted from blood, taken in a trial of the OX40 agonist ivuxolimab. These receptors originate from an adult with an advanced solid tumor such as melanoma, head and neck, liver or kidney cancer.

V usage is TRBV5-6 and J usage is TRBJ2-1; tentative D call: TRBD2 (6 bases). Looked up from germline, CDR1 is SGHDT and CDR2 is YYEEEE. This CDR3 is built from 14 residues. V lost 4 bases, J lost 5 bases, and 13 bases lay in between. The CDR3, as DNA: TGTGCCAGCAGCCCGGCGGAGGGGCACAATGAGCAGTTCTTC. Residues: CASSPAEGHNEQFF.

The CDR3 here is CSVEGTVTGGNNEQFF. The CDR3, as DNA: TGCAGCGTTGAAGGGACCGTGACAGGAGGAAACAATGAGCAGTTCTTC. This chain uses TRBV29-1 with TRBJ2-1, with D perhaps TRBD1 (6 bases). CDR3 length: 16 residues. Trimming left V 1 base short and J 5 bases short, with 18 bases between. The V gene's germline CDR1 is SQVTM and CDR2 ANQGSEA.

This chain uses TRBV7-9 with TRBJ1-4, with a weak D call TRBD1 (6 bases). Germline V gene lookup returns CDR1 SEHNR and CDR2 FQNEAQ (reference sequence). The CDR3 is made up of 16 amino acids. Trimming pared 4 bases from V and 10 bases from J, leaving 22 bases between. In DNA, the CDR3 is TGTGCCAGCAGCTACCCCGGGGGGCCATTCGTGGGAAAACTGTTTTTT. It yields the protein CASSYPGGPFVGKLFF.

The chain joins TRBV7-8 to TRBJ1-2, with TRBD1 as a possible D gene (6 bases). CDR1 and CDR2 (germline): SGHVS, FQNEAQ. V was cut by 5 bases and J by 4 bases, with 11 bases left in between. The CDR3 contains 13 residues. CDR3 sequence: CASSQGPVYGYTF. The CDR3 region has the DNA TGTGCCAGCAGCCAGGGGCCCGTCTATGGCTACACCTTC.

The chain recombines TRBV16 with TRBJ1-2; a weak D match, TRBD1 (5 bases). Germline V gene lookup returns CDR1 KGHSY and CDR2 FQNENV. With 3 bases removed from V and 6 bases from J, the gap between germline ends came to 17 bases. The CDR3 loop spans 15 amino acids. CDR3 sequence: CASSQLDRDVHGYTF. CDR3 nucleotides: TGTGCCAGCAGCCAGTTGGACCGGGACGTGCATGGCTACACCTTC.

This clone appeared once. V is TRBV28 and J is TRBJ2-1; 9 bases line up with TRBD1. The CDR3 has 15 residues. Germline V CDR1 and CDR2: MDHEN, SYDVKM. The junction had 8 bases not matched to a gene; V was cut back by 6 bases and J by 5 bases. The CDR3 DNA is TGTGCCAGCAGATCCCGGGACAGGGTCGACAATGAGCAGTTCTTC. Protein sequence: CASRSRDRVDNEQFF.

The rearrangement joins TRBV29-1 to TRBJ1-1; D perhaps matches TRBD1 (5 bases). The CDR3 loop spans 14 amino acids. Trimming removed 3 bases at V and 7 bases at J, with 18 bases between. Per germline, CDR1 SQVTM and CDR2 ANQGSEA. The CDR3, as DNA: TGCAGCGTTGAGCTACCCGGAGGGGTAGGTGAAGCTTTCTTT. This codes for CSVELPGGVGEAFF.

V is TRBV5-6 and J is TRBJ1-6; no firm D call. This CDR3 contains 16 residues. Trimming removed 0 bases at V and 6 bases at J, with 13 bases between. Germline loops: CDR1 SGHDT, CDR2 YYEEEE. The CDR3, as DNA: TGTGCCAGCAGCTTGGATGCAGGAACGGGTAATTCACCCCTCCACTTT. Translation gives CASSLDAGTGNSPLHF.

DNA of the CDR3: TGTGCCAGCAGGCAGCCGGGACTAGCGGGGAGAGAGACCCAGTACTTC. This translates into CASRQPGLAGRETQYF. The chain uses TRBV5-8 and TRBJ2-5; 13 positions match TRBD2. The length of the CDR3 is 16 residues. J was trimmed by 4 bases and V by 5 bases; bases with no gene match: 8. CDR1 SGHTS and CDR2 YDEGEE come from the germline V gene.

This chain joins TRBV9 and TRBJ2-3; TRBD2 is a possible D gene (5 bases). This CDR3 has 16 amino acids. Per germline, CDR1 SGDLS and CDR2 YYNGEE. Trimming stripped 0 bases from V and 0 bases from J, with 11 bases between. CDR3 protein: CASSVEAGGSTDTQYF. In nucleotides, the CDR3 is TGTGCCAGCAGCGTAGAGGCGGGCGGTAGCACAGATACGCAGTATTTT.

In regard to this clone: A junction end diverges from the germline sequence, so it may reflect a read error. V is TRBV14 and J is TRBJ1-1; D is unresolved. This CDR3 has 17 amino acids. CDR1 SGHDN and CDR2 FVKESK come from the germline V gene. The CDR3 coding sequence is TGTGCCGGCAGCCAAGGTGTGGGCCAAGGGAGGAACACTGAAGCTTTCTTT. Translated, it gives CAGSQGVGQGRNTEAFF. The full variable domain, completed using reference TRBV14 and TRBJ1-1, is EAGVTQFPSHSVIEKGQTVTLRCDPISGHDNLYWYRRVMGKEIKFLLHFVKESKQDESGMPNNRFLAERTGGTYSTLKVQPAELEDSGVYFCAGSQGVGQGRNTEAFFGQGTRLTVV.

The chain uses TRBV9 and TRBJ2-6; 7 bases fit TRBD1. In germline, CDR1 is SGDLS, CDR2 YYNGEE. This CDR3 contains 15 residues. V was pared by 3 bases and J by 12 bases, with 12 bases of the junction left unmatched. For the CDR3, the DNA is TGTGCCAGCAGCGACACAGGGGTTGGGGCAGGCGTCCTGACTTTC. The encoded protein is CASSDTGVGAGVLTF.

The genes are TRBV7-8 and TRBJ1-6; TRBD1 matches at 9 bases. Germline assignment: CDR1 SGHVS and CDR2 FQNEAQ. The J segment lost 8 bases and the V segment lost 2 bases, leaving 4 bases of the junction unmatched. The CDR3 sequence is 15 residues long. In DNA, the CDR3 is TGTGCCAGCAGCTTAACAGGGGGCGCGTATTCACCCCTCCACTTT. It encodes CASSLTGGAYSPLHF.